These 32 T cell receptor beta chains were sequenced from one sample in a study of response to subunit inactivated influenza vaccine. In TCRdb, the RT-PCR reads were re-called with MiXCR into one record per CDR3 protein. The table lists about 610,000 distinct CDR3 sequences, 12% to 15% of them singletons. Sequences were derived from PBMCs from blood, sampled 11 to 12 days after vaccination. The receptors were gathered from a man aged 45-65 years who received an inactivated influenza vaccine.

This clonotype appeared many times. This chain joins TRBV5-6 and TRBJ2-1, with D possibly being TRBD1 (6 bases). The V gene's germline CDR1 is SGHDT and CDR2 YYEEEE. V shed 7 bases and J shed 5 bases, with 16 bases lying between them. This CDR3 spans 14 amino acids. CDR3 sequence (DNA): TGTGCCAGCGGCAGCCCCCACAGGGACAATGAGCAGTTCTTC. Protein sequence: CASGSPHRDNEQFF.

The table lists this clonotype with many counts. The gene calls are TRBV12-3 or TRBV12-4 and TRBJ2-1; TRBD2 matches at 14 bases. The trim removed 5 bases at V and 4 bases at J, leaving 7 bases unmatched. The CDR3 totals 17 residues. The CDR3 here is CASSRLAGGPGYNEQFF. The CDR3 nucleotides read TGTGCCAGCAGTCGACTAGCGGGAGGGCCGGGATACAATGAGCAGTTCTTC.

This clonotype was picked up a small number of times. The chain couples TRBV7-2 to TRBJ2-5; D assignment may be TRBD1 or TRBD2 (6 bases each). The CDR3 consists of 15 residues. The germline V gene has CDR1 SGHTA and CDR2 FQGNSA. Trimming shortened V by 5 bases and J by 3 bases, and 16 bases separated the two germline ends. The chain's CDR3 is CASSPWLRDKETQYF. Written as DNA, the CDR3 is TGTGCCAGCAGCCCCTGGTTGCGGGACAAAGAGACCCAGTACTTC.

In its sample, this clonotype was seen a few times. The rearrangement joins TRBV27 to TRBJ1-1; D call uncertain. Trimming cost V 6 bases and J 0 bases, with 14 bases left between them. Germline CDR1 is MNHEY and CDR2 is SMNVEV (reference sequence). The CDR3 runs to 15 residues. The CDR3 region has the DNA TGTGCCAGCAGACCATTTAGTCTCCTGAACACTGAAGCTTTCTTT. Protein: CASRPFSLLNTEAFF.

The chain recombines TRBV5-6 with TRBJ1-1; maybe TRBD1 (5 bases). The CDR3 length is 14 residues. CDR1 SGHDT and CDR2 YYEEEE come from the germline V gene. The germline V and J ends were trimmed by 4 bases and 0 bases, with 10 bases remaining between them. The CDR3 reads CASSTQGVNTEAFF. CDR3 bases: TGTGCCAGCAGCACTCAGGGTGTGAACACTGAAGCTTTCTTT.

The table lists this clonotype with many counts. CDR3 DNA sequence: TGTGCCAGCAGTGCTTCCGGGACTAGCACAGATACGCAGTATTTT. It codes for CASSASGTSTDTQYF. The chain couples TRBV25-1 to TRBJ2-3; D is perhaps TRBD2 (6 bases). This CDR3 is 15 amino acids long. Germline assignment: CDR1 MGHDK and CDR2 SYGVNS. V dropped 4 bases and J dropped 0 bases, with 11 bases sitting between them.

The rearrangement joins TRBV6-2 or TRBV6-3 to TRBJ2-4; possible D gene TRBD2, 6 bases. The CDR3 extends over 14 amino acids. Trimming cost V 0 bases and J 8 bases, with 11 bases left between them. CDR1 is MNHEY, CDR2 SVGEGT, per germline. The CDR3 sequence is CASSYSFRGDIQYF. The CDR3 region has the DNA TGTGCCAGCAGTTACTCGTTCCGCGGGGACATTCAGTACTTC.

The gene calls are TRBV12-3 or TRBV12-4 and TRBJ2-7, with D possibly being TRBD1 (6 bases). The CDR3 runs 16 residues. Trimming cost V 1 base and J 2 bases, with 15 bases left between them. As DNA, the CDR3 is TGTGCCAGCAGTTTAGGGGGGCCCCAGATTGCCTACGAGCAGTACTTC. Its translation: CASSLGGPQIAYEQYF.

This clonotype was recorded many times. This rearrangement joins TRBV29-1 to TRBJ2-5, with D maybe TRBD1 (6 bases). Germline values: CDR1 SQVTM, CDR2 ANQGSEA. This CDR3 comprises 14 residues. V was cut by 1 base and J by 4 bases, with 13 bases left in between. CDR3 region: CSVEGQQGGETQYF. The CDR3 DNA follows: TGCAGCGTTGAAGGCCAACAGGGTGGAGAGACCCAGTACTTC.

The CDR3 sequence: CASSLADRVEAFF. The CDR3 nucleotides are TGTGCCAGCAGCTTAGCGGACAGGGTTGAAGCTTTCTTT. This chain connects TRBV7-9 to TRBJ1-1; 8 bases match TRBD1. There are 13 residues in the CDR3. The germline V gene has CDR1 SEHNR and CDR2 FQNEAQ (reference sequence). The ends lost 0 bases at V and 7 bases at J; junction bases unmatched: 1. Filled out from reference TRBV7-9 and TRBJ1-1, the complete variable domain reads DTGVSQNPRHKITKRGQNVTFRCDPISEHNRLYWYRQTLGQGPEFLTYFQNEAQLEKSRLLSDRFSAERPKGSFSTLEIQRTEQGDSAMYLCASSLADRVEAFFGQGTRLTVV.

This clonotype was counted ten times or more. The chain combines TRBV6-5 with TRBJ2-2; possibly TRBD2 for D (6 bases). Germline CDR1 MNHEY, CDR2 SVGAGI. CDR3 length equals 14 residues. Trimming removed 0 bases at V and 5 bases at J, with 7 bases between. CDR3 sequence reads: CASSYSEGTGELFF. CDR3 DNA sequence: TGTGCCAGCAGTTACTCGGAGGGAACCGGGGAGCTGTTTTTT.

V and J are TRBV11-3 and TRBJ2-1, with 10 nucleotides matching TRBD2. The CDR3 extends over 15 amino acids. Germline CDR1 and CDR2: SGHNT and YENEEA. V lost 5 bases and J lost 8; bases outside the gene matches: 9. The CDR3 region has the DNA TGTGCCAGCAGCCTGACTAGCGGGTATGCACATGAGCAGTTCTTC. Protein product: CASSLTSGYAHEQFF. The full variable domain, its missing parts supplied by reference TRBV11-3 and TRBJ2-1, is EAGVVQSPRYKIIEKKQPVAFWCNPISGHNTLYWYLQNLGQGPELLIRYENEEAVDDSQLPKDRFSAERLKGVDSTLKIQPAELGDSAVYLCASSLTSGYAHEQFFGPGTRLTVL.

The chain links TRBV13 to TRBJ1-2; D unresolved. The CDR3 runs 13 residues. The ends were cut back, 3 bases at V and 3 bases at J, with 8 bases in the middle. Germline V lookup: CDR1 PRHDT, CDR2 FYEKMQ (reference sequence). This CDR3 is CASSFRGDYGYTF. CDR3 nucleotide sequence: TGTGCCAGCAGCTTCCGGGGTGACTATGGCTACACCTTC.

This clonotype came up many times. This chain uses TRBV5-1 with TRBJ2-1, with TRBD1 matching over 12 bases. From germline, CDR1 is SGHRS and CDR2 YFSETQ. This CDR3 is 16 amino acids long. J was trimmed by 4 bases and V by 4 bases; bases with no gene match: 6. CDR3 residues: CASSRGQGAGYNEQFF. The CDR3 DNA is TGCGCCAGCAGCCGGGGACAGGGGGCTGGGTACAATGAGCAGTTCTTC. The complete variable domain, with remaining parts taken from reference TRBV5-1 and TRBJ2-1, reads KAGVTQTPRYLIKTRGQQVTLSCSPISGHRSVSWYQQTPGQGLQFLFEYFSETQRNKGNFPGRFSGRQFSNSRSEMNVSTLELGDSALYLCASSRGQGAGYNEQFFGPGTRLTVL.

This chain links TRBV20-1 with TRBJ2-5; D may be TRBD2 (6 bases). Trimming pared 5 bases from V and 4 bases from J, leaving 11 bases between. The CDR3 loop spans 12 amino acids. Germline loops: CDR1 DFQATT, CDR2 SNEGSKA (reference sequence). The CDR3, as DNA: TGCAGTGCTCACCCTAGCGTAGAGACCCAGTACTTC. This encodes CSAHPSVETQYF.

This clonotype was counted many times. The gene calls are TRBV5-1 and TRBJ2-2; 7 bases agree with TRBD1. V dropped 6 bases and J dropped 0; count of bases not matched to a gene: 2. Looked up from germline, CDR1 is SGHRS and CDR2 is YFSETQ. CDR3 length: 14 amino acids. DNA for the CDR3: TGCGCCAGCACCGGGACAGCGAACACCGGGGAGCTGTTTTTT. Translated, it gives CASTGTANTGELFF.

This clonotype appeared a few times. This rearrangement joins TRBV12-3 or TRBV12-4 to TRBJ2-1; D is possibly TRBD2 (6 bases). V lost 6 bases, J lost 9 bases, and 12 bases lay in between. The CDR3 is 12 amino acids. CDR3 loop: CASSLTSFEQFF. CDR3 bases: TGTGCCAGCAGCCTCACTAGCTTTGAGCAGTTCTTC.

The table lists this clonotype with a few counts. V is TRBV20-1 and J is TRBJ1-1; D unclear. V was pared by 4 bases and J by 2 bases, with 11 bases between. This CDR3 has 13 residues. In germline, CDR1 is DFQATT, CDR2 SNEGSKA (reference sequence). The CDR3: CSAKTTSNTEAFF. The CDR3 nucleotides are TGCAGTGCTAAAACGACAAGTAACACTGAAGCTTTCTTT.

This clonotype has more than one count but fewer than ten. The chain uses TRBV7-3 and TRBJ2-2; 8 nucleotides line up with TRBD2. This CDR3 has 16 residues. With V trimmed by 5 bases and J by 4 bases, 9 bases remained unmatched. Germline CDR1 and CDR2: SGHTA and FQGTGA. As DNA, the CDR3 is TGTGCCAGCAGCGCTAGGGCTAGCGGGTTCACCGGGGAGCTGTTTTTT. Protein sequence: CASSARASGFTGELFF. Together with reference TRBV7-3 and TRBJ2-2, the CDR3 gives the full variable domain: GAGVSQTPSNKVTEKGKYVELRCDPISGHTALYWYRQSLGQGPEFLIYFQGTGAADDSGLPNDRFFAVRPEGSVSTLKIQRTERGDSAVYLCASSARASGFTGELFFGEGSRLTVL.

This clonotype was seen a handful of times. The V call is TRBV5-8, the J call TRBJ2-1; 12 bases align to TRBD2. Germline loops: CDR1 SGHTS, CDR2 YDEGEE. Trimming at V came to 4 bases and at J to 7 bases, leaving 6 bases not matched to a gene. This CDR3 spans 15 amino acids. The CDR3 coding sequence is TGTGCCAGCAGCATTTGGCTAGCGGGAGGGAATGAGCAGTTCTTC. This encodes CASSIWLAGGNEQFF.

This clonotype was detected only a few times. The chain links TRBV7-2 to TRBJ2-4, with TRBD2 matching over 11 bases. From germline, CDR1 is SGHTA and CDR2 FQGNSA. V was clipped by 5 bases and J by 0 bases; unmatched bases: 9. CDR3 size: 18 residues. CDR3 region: CASSLSGREGIAKNIQYF. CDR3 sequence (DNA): TGTGCCAGCAGCCTTAGCGGGAGGGAGGGAATAGCCAAAAACATTCAGTACTTC.

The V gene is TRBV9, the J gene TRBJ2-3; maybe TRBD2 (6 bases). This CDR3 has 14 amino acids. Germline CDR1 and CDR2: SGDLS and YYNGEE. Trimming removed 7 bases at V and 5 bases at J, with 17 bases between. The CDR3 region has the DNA TGTGCCAGCGCGCCCGGGGGAGCCGGAGATACGCAGTATTTT. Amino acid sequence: CASAPGGAGDTQYF. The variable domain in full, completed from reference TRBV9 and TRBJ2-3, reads DSGVTQTPKHLITATGQRVTLRCSPRSGDLSVYWYQQSLDQGLQFLIQYYNGEERAKGNILERFSAQQFPDLHSELNLSSLELGDSALYFCASAPGGAGDTQYFGPGTRLTVL.

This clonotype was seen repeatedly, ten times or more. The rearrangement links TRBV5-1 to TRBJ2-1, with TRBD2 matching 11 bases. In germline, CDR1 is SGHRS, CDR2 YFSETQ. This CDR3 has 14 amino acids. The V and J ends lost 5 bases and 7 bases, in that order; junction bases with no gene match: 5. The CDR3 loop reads CASRSTSGSNEQFF. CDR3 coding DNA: TGCGCCAGCAGGTCAACTAGCGGGAGTAATGAGCAGTTCTTC.

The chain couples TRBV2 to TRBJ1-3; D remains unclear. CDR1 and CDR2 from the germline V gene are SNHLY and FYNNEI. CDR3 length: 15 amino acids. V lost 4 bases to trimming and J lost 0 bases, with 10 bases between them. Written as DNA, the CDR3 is TGTGCCAGCAGTGCGGACTCGGTCTCTGGAAACACCATATATTTT. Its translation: CASSADSVSGNTIYF.

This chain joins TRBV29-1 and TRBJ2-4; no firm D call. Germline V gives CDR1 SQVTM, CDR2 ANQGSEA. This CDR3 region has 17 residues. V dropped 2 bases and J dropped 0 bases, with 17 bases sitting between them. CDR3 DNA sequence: TGCAGCGTTGAAAGCCCCGGACGCAGACTAGCCAAAAACATTCAGTACTTC. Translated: CSVESPGRRLAKNIQYF.

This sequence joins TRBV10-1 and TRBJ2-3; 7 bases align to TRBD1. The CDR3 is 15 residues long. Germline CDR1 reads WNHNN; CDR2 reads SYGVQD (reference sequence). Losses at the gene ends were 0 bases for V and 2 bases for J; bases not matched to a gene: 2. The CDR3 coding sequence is TGCGCCAGCAGTGAGTCGGGACAGTCCACAGATACGCAGTATTTT. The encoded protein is CASSESGQSTDTQYF.

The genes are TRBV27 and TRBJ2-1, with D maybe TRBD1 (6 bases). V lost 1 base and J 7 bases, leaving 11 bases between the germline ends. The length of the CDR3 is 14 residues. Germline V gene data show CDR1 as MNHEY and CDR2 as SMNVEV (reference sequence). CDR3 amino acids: CASSLLTRGNEQFF. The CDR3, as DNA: TGTGCCAGCAGTTTATTGACGAGGGGGAATGAGCAGTTCTTC.

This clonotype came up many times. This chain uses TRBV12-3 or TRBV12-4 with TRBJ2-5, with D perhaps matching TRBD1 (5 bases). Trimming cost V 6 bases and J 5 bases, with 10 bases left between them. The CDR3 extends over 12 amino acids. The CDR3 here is CASRNRMETQYF. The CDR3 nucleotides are TGTGCCAGCAGGAACAGGATGGAGACCCAGTACTTC.

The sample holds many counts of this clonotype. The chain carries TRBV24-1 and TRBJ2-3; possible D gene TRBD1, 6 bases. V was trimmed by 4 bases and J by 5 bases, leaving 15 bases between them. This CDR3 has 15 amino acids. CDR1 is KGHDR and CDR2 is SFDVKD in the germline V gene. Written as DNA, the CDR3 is TGTGCCACCAGTGACCCGACAGGCCCAGGAGATACGCAGTATTTT. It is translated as CATSDPTGPGDTQYF.

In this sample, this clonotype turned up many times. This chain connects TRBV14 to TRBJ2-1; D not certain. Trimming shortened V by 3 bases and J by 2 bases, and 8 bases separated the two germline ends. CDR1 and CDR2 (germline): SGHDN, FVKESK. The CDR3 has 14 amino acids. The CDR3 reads CASSQPGPYNEQFF. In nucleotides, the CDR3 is TGTGCCAGCAGCCAGCCTGGACCCTACAATGAGCAGTTCTTC. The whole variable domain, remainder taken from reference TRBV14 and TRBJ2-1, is EAGVTQFPSHSVIEKGQTVTLRCDPISGHDNLYWYRRVMGKEIKFLLHFVKESKQDESGMPNNRFLAERTGGTYSTLKVQPAELEDSGVYFCASSQPGPYNEQFFGPGTRLTVL.

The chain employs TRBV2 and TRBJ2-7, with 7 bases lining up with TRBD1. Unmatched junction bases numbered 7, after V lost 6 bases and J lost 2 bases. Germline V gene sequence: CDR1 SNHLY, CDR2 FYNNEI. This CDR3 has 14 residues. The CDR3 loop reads CASRAGTEAYEQYF. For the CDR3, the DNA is TGTGCCAGCAGGGCCGGGACAGAAGCCTACGAGCAGTACTTC.

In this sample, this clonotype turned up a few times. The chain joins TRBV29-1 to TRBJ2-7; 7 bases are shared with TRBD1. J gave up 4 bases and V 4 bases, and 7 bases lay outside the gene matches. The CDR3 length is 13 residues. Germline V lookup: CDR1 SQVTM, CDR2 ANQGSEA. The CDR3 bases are TGCAGCGTTGCCCAGGGGGAGAGGTACGAGCAGTACTTC. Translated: CSVAQGERYEQYF.